The 23 T cell receptor beta chains reported below all come from one sample, sequenced in a study of T cells in localized non-small cell lung cancer. Assay: immunoSEQ multiplex PCR; the TCRdb copy retains only in-frame clones and omits some. The repertoire holds around 100,000 clones, with about 87% as singletons. The sample was peripheral blood, taken before any cancer treatment. The receptors come from a man aged 35-75 years with stage I squamous cell lung carcinoma.

This clone was observed once. The chain links TRBV19 to TRBJ2-3; 7 positions agree with TRBD1. J lost 6 bases, V lost 1 base, and 1 base had no gene match. The CDR3 has 13 amino acids. Germline V gives CDR1 LNHDA, CDR2 SQIVND (reference sequence). CDR3 nucleotide sequence: TGTGCCAGTAGTATAGCCAGGGGGGATACGCAGTATTTT. Protein sequence: CASSIARGDTQYF.

The chain carries TRBV5-1 and TRBJ2-7; D uncertain. V lost 0 bases and J 3 bases, leaving 7 bases between the germline ends. The CDR3 is 13 residues long. Germline V CDR1 and CDR2: SGHRS, YFSETQ. Written as DNA, the CDR3 is TGCGCCAGCAGCTTGGGGAGTATCTACGAGCAGTACTTC. It is translated as CASSLGSIYEQYF. Together with reference TRBV5-1 and TRBJ2-7, the CDR3 gives the full variable domain: KAGVTQTPRYLIKTRGQQVTLSCSPISGHRSVSWYQQTPGQGLQFLFEYFSETQRNKGNFPGRFSGRQFSNSRSEMNVSTLELGDSALYLCASSLGSIYEQYFGPGTRLTVT.

V and J are TRBV5-6 and TRBJ2-3; D is uncertain. The length of the CDR3 is 15 residues. Germline V gene sequence: CDR1 SGHDT, CDR2 YYEEEE. V was clipped by 0 bases and J by 5 bases, with 13 bases between them. CDR3 sequence reads: CASSLDPTRGDTQYF. The DNA of the CDR3 is TGTGCCAGCAGCTTGGACCCGACGCGAGGAGATACGCAGTATTTT.

This chain links TRBV6-4 with TRBJ2-2; 9 bases fit TRBD1. Per the germline V gene, CDR1 is MRHNA and CDR2 is SNTAGT. The CDR3 totals 16 residues. After removal of 2 bases from V and 5 bases from J, the junction contained 6 bases not matched to a gene. The CDR3 nucleotides read TGTGCCAGCAGTGACGTGGGACAGGGAAGTACCGGGGAGCTGTTTTTT. As protein: CASSDVGQGSTGELFF.

V is TRBV5-1 and J is TRBJ2-2, with TRBD2 identical over 7 bases. V lost 0 bases, J lost 4 bases, and 6 bases stayed unmatched. Germline values: CDR1 SGHRS, CDR2 YFSETQ. The CDR3 spans 16 residues. CDR3 residues: CASSLEPRGTTGELFF. CDR3 sequence (DNA): TGCGCCAGCAGCTTGGAACCGCGGGGGACCACCGGGGAGCTGTTTTTT.

This clone was found a few times. The rearrangement joins TRBV4-1 to TRBJ1-4; 10 bases match TRBD1. There are 17 residues in the CDR3. V lost 2 bases and J lost 8; bases outside the gene matches: 11. Germline V gives CDR1 MGHRA, CDR2 YSYEKL. This chain's CDR3 is CASSQKTTGTGEEKLFF. CDR3 nucleotides: TGCGCCAGCAGCCAAAAAACCACCGGGACAGGGGAGGAAAAACTGTTTTTT.

This chain joins TRBV7-3 and TRBJ1-4; possibly TRBD1 for D (5 bases). Trimming shortened V by 5 bases and J by 4 bases, and 11 bases separated the two germline ends. CDR1 SGHTA and CDR2 FQGTGA come from the germline V gene. CDR3 length equals 14 residues. Here the CDR3 DNA reads TGTGCCAGCAGCCCCGGGACGGGTAATGAAAAACTGTTTTTT. Its translation is CASSPGTGNEKLFF.

V usage is TRBV7-2 and J usage is TRBJ1-2; 8 nucleotides line up with TRBD1. The CDR3 extends over 14 amino acids. Per the germline V gene, CDR1 is SGHTA and CDR2 is FQGNSA. Trimming removed 5 bases from V and 1 base from J; junction bases left unmatched: 3. CDR3 loop: CASSETGVNYGYTF. The CDR3 DNA is TGTGCCAGCAGCGAGACAGGGGTTAACTATGGCTACACCTTC.

CDR3 sequence: CASSLYEGVGEKLFF. The CDR3 nucleotides are TGTGCCAGCAGCTTATACGAGGGGGTTGGTGAAAAACTGTTTTTT. The chain combines TRBV7-2 with TRBJ1-4; D is possibly TRBD1 (6 bases). Germline lookup yields CDR1 SGHTA and CDR2 FQGNSA. The CDR3 has 15 amino acids. With 2 bases removed from V and 7 bases from J, the gap between germline ends came to 14 bases.

The J gene is TRBJ2-5, the V gene TRBV11-2, with 13 bases lining up with TRBD2. CDR1 is SGHAT and CDR2 is FQNNGV in the germline V gene. The CDR3 totals 16 residues. The trim removed 3 bases at V and 5 bases at J, leaving 6 bases unmatched. In nucleotides, the CDR3 is TGTGCCAGCAGCTTCAGGACTAGCGGGGGCAGGGAGACCCAGTACTTC. This sequence encodes CASSFRTSGGRETQYF.

This chain uses TRBV14 with TRBJ2-2; no clear D gene. Germline CDR1 SGHDN, CDR2 FVKESK. Trimming removed 0 bases at V and 3 bases at J, with 17 bases between. The CDR3 consists of 18 residues. CDR3 nucleotide sequence: TGTGCCAGCAGCCAAGATAGGCGGAGCTCTCGGGACACCGGGGAGCTGTTTTTT. Protein: CASSQDRRSSRDTGELFF.

The rearrangement uses TRBV19 and TRBJ1-1; D not resolved. V was clipped by 4 bases and J by 5 bases, with 17 bases between them. CDR3 size: 15 residues. CDR1 and CDR2 from the germline V gene are LNHDA and SQIVND (reference sequence). CDR3 DNA sequence: TGTGCCAGTAGTAATAATGCGCGGAGAAGAACTGAAGCTTTCTTT. This encodes CASSNNARRRTEAFF.

The CDR3 loop is CASSFGSGVDEQYF. For the CDR3, the DNA is TGCGCCAGCAGCTTCGGCAGCGGGGTCGACGAGCAGTACTTC. The chain has TRBV5-1 and TRBJ2-7; 7 bases align to TRBD2. There are 14 residues in the CDR3. The V gene end was trimmed by 2 bases and the J gene end by 5 bases; junction bases not matched to a gene: 7. Germline assignment: CDR1 SGHRS and CDR2 YFSETQ.

The chain couples TRBV10-3 to TRBJ1-2, with 9 bases identical to TRBD1. This CDR3 is 14 amino acids long. After removal of 6 bases from V and 6 bases from J, the junction contained 8 bases not matched to a gene. The germline CDR1 and CDR2 sequences are ENHRY and SYGVKD. CDR3 coding DNA: TGTGCCATCAGCCTATCCGGGACAGGGAATGGCTACACCTTC. This encodes CAISLSGTGNGYTF.

This chain uses TRBV7-9 with TRBJ1-3; D may be TRBD1 (5 bases). V was pared by 0 bases and J by 4 bases, with 7 bases between. This CDR3 spans 14 amino acids. CDR1 is SEHNR and CDR2 is FQNEAQ in the germline V gene (reference sequence). The CDR3 DNA sequence: TGTGCCAGCAGCTTAGCAGGGGCGGGAAACACCATATATTTT. Amino acids: CASSLAGAGNTIYF.

This clone was detected once. The chain links TRBV19 to TRBJ2-7, with D maybe TRBD1 (5 bases). The germline V and J ends were trimmed by 3 bases and 2 bases, with 8 bases remaining between them. This CDR3 region has 13 residues. CDR1 and CDR2 from the germline V gene are LNHDA and SQIVND (reference sequence). The DNA for the CDR3 is TGTGCCAGTAGTATTAAGGACACCTACGAGCAGTACTTC. Its translation is CASSIKDTYEQYF.

The table lists this clone with a few counts. The V gene is TRBV6-6, the J gene TRBJ2-7; 8 bases match TRBD1. The CDR3 covers 13 residues. Germline loops: CDR1 MNHNY, CDR2 SVGAGI (reference sequence). Losses at the gene ends were 6 bases for V and 7 bases for J; bases not matched to a gene: 8. The CDR3: CASRTTGDGEQYF. CDR3 DNA: TGTGCCAGCAGGACGACAGGGGATGGGGAGCAGTACTTC.

The rearrangement uses TRBV5-1 and TRBJ2-2; TRBD2 agrees at 8 bases. After removal of 5 bases from V and 5 bases from J, the junction contained 11 bases not matched to a gene. Germline CDR1 SGHRS, CDR2 YFSETQ. The CDR3 has 16 amino acids. In DNA, the CDR3 is TGCGCCAGCAGTACACTCGCGGGGGGAGGTACCGGGGAGCTGTTTTTT. Protein sequence: CASSTLAGGGTGELFF.

This clone was recorded only once. The chain employs TRBV25-1 and TRBJ2-3; TRBD1 might be the D (6 bases). The CDR3 runs to 13 residues. From germline, CDR1 is MGHDK and CDR2 SYGVNS. V was cut by 2 bases and J by 12 bases, with 15 bases left in between. CDR3 coding DNA: TGTGCCAGCAGTGAAAGGGGGTTCGTCCCTCAGTATTTT. Protein product: CASSERGFVPQYF. Supplemented by reference TRBV25-1 and TRBJ2-3, the full variable domain reads EADIYQTPRYLVIGTGKKITLECSQTMGHDKMYWYQQDPGMELHLIHYSYGVNSTEKGDLSSESTVSRIRTEHFPLTLESARPSHTSQYLCASSERGFVPQYFGPGTRLTVL.

The rearrangement uses TRBV19 and TRBJ2-1, with D unclear. V was pared by 3 bases and J by 4 bases, with 10 bases between. The CDR3 contains 14 residues. From germline, CDR1 is LNHDA and CDR2 SQIVND (reference sequence). The CDR3 DNA reads as TGTGCCAGTAGTATCGGTCAGTTTTACAATGAGCAGTTCTTC. It translates to CASSIGQFYNEQFF.

This sequence joins TRBV6-5 and TRBJ2-7; D gene unclear. V was clipped by 7 bases and J by 0 bases, with 10 bases between them. The length of the CDR3 is 13 residues. The germline V gene encodes CDR1 MNHEY and CDR2 SVGAGI. The CDR3 loop is CASIEELSYEQYF. The CDR3 coding sequence is TGTGCCAGCATCGAGGAACTCTCCTACGAGCAGTACTTC.

CDR3 DNA sequence: TGTGCCAGCTCACCACTGGGGCGCGAGCAGTACTTC. This gives the protein CASSPLGREQYF. V and J are TRBV18 and TRBJ2-7, with a weak D call TRBD1 (5 bases). The CDR3 totals 12 residues. Germline-derived CDR1 and CDR2 are KGHSH and LQKENI. The V and J ends lost 1 base and 6 bases respectively, with 7 bases between them.

This sequence joins TRBV7-2 and TRBJ2-7; 9 nucleotides align to TRBD1. The CDR3 has 15 amino acids. Per the germline V gene, CDR1 is SGHTA and CDR2 is FQGNSA. Germline trimming cut 1 base from V and 3 bases from J; bases unmatched to any gene: 4. DNA of the CDR3: TGTGCCAGCAGCTTAGGGACAGGGGTCCGCTACGAGCAGTACTTC. It codes for CASSLGTGVRYEQYF.